The 9 T cell receptor beta chains given below trace back to one sample, sequenced in a study of blood T cell repertoires in COVID-19. Produced via immunoSEQ multiplex PCR; TCRdb's table is partial and in-frame only. Counted here are tens of thousands of clones, more than 80% occurring once; the ten biggest clones make up about 10%. What was sequenced was peripheral blood. Receptor source: a human donor in a cohort sampled during active COVID-19.

This clone occurred a few times. This chain links TRBV14 with TRBJ2-2; TRBD2 aligns across 8 bases. Germline V gene sequence: CDR1 SGHDN, CDR2 FVKESK. The CDR3 is 15 residues long. The V segment lost 4 bases and the J segment 6 bases; nucleotides outside the gene matches: 7. CDR3 coding DNA: TGTGCCAGCAGCCGGCGCGGGGGGCCCCCCGGGGAGCTGTTTTTT. It yields the protein CASSRRGGPPGELFF. The whole variable domain, filled in from reference TRBV14 and TRBJ2-2, reads EAGVTQFPSHSVIEKGQTVTLRCDPISGHDNLYWYRRVMGKEIKFLLHFVKESKQDESGMPNNRFLAERTGGTYSTLKVQPAELEDSGVYFCASSRRGGPPGELFFGEGSRLTVL.

This chain connects TRBV18 to TRBJ2-3; 10 bases agree with TRBD2. The junction had 3 bases not matched to a gene; V was cut back by 2 bases and J by 4 bases. This CDR3 has 15 amino acids. Germline CDR1 and CDR2: KGHSH and LQKENI. The CDR3 DNA follows: TGTGCCAGCTCACCAGTGCTAGCGGGGGCAGATACGCAGTATTTT. This translates into CASSPVLAGADTQYF.

The rearrangement uses TRBV24-1 and TRBJ1-1, with 9 bases matching TRBD1. Germline V lookup: CDR1 KGHDR, CDR2 SFDVKD. The CDR3 loop spans 15 amino acids. V was clipped by 4 bases and J by 1 base; unmatched bases: 3. The CDR3 loop is CATSEGTGTNTEAFF. In DNA form, the CDR3 reads TGTGCCACCAGTGAGGGGACAGGGACGAACACTGAAGCTTTCTTT.

This chain connects TRBV10-1 to TRBJ1-1; 8 positions agree with TRBD1. The V and J ends lost 3 bases and 8 bases, in that order; junction bases with no gene match: 8. Per the germline V gene, CDR1 is WNHNN and CDR2 is SYGVQD (reference sequence). The length of the CDR3 is 14 residues. The CDR3 nucleotides read TGCGCCAGCAGTGAAGCAGGGGGCGAGCCCGAAGCTTTCTTT. Protein product: CASSEAGGEPEAFF.

The chain has TRBV5-1 and TRBJ2-5; D possibly corresponds to TRBD1 (6 bases). This CDR3 is built from 14 residues. V lost 0 bases and J 7 bases, leaving 13 bases between the germline ends. Germline CDR1 reads SGHRS; CDR2 reads YFSETQ. The CDR3 DNA reads as TGCGCCAGCAGCTTGGAGGACAGCCGAGGGACCCAGTACTTC. This translates into CASSLEDSRGTQYF. The complete variable domain, with remaining parts taken from reference TRBV5-1 and TRBJ2-5, reads KAGVTQTPRYLIKTRGQQVTLSCSPISGHRSVSWYQQTPGQGLQFLFEYFSETQRNKGNFPGRFSGRQFSNSRSEMNVSTLELGDSALYLCASSLEDSRGTQYFGPGTRLLVL.

This clone was counted a single time. V usage is TRBV5-1 and J usage is TRBJ1-3; D not certain. The CDR3 has 13 residues. V was shortened by 1 base and J by 4 bases, with 6 bases between the two germline ends. CDR1 is SGHRS and CDR2 is YFSETQ in the germline V gene. This CDR3 reads CASSLSPGNTIYF. The CDR3 DNA is TGCGCCAGCAGCTTGTCCCCGGGAAACACCATATATTTT.

V usage is TRBV27 and J usage is TRBJ2-5; D call uncertain. Trimming cost V 6 bases and J 4 bases, with 12 bases left between them. This CDR3 contains 13 residues. Germline V gene data show CDR1 as MNHEY and CDR2 as SMNVEV (reference sequence). The CDR3 is CASSQLRGETQYF. CDR3 DNA: TGTGCCAGCAGCCAACTCCGAGGAGAGACCCAGTACTTC.

The chain uses TRBV20-1 and TRBJ2-7; 9 bases align to TRBD1. The junction had 5 bases not matched to a gene; V was cut back by 3 bases and J by 2 bases. Per germline, CDR1 DFQATT and CDR2 SNEGSKA (reference sequence). The CDR3 extends over 14 amino acids. In DNA, the CDR3 is TGCAGTGCTAGTCCGGGACAGGGCACCTACGAGCAGTACTTC. Amino acids: CSASPGQGTYEQYF.

The CDR3, as DNA: TGCAGCGCTTCCGGAGCGGGGGCCCTAACGGGTGAGCAGTTCTTC. Amino acids: CSASGAGALTGEQFF. V gene TRBV29-1 combines with J gene TRBJ2-1; 8 bases align to TRBD2. The trim removed 7 bases at V and 9 bases at J, leaving 17 bases unmatched. The length of the CDR3 is 15 residues. CDR1 and CDR2 from the germline V gene are SQVTM and ANQGSEA.